This T cell receptor beta chain was sequenced during a study of cytomegalovirus exposure and HLA in healthy donors. General study results and limits: A missense variant in DCLRE1C was later tied to TCR beta V- and J-gene trimming. In an earlier analysis, productive rearrangement rates for most beta V segments clustered near 87% or 30%. Owing to their indistinguishability, certain V segments, notably TRBV6-2 and TRBV6-3, were excluded.

At the time of sampling, donors were nominally healthy, though unrecorded immune exposures were likely. In its sample, this clone was seen a few times. The antigen is undetermined. This CDR3 has 17 amino acids. The germline V gene has CDR1 SGDLS and CDR2 YYNGEE. V shed 0 bases and J 1 base; nucleotides not matched to a gene: 5. Both 60 Vbeta primers and 13 Jbeta primers went into the PCR. The assay was immunoSEQ multiplex PCR, and TCRdb's table has in-frame clones only and misses some. The data show approximately 100,000 clones, under 65% seen once. The TCR comes from a man aged 55-75 years in good health and CMV-seronegative. The specimen sequenced was PBMCs. The V call is TRBV9, the J call TRBJ2-5; TRBD2 matches 11 bases. CDR3: CASSVATSGGTQETQYF. Here the CDR3 DNA reads TGTGCCAGCAGCGTAGCAACTAGCGGGGGTACCCAAGAGACCCAGTACTTC.